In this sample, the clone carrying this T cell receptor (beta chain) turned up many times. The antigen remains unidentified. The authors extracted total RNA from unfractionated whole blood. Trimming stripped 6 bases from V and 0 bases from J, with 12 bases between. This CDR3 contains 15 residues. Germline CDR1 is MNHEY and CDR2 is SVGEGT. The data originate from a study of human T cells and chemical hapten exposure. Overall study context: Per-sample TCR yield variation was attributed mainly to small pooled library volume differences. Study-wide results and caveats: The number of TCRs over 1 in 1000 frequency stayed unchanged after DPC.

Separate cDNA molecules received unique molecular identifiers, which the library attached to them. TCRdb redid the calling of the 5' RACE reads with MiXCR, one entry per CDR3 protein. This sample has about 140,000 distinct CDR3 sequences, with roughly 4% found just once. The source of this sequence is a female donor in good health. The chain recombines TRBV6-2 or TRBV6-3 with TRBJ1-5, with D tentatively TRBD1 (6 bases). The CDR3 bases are TGTGCCAGCAGAGGACAGCTTAGTAGCAATCAGCCCCAGCATTTT. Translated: CASRGQLSSNQPQHF.